This TCR beta chain was captured in a study of blood T cell repertoires in COVID-19 (dated by TCRdb to the early 2020s). Study-wide context: Collaborator samples came from the United States, Italy and Spain and covered acute and convalescent phases of COVID-19. Where HLA class I and class II types were available, the types were taken from metadata supplied by the sample provider, not from assay-based typing. Samples came from the ongoing ImmuneRACE study (first 160 participants) plus 1,254 subjects from 6 global collaborators. The repertoires were released in a freely available public database intended as a resource for research on the immune response to SARS-CoV-2. A de-identified subject ID, COVID-19 status, age in years and sex were almost always included in the sample metadata. The prospective study material was composed of cDNA or gDNA derived from T cells, B-cell-depleted T cells, or PBMCs. The dataset comprised deeply sampled blood TCRbeta repertoires from subjects exposed to, actively infected with, or recovered from COVID-19.

Taken from cysteine to phenylalanine, the CDR3 has 15 residues. This entry keeps only the CDR3 DNA: 45 bases, framed from base 1. Trimming costs V 3 bases and J 3 bases, and their ends lie 14 bases apart. The CDR1 and CDR2 encoded by the germline V gene are MRHNA and SNTAGT. For this clone: Its antigen is currently not known. Per-base quality was not reported, and no clone a single base away is much larger than it.

The collaborating institutions used their own protocols to collect whole blood in K2EDTA tubes. Collaborator samples were shipped for TCRbeta analysis as frozen whole blood, isolated PBMCs, or DNA extracted from either sample type. TCRbeta CDR3 regions were amplified from genomic DNA using the immunoSEQ Assay, a bias-controlled multiplex PCR. Concerning the study's data processing: Within the assay, amplification of reference gene primers was used to estimate how many nucleated cells each sample contained. Sequence reads were collapsed and filtered to measure the absolute abundance of every unique TCRbeta CDR3 rearrangement. For each sample, productive Simpson clonality was calculated as the square root of Simpson's diversity index across productive rearrangements. Imported from immuneACCESS, the table was reduced by TCRdb to in-frame sequences with V and J called. These copies leave out some clones; in studies compared against another copy, an unresolved V gene accounts for under half, and the cause of the remainder is not known. The V and J calls and clone size were taken over from that table, and D and trimming were inferred from the DNA. This sample has under 300,000 clones in its table, and just under 85% of those were observed once. The ten largest account for roughly 4% of the sample.

What the study reported, not specific to this receptor: The amount of clinical and demographic metadata varied by source and participant and was provided uncurated.

This chain is built from TRBV6-4 and TRBJ1-2, with a weak D call of TRBD1 (5 bases match). Sequenced: peripheral blood. The sequence was collected from a man aged 45-65 years with acute or convalescent COVID-19. The CDR3 sequence is CASSEWGGNHYGYTF. The DNA reads as follows: TGTGCCAGCAGTGAGTGGGGCGGGAACCACTATGGCTACACCTTC.